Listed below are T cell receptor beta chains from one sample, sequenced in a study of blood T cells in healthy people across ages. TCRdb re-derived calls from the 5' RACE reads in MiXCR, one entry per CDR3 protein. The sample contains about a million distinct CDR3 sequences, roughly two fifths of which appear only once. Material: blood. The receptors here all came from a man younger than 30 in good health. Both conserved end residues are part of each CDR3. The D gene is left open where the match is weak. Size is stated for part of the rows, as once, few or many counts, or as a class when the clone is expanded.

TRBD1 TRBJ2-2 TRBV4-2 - TGTGCCAGCAGCCAAGCCCAGACAGGGGGCCTCACCGGGGAGCTGTTTTTT CASSQAQTGGLTGELFF
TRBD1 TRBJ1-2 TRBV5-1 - TGCGCCAGCAGCAAACAGGGGGGCTATGGCTACACCTTC CASSKQGGYGYTF
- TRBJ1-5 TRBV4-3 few TGCGCCAGCAGCCAAGAGGCCTGGGATGGAGGCAATCAGCCCCAGCATTTT CASSQEAWDGGNQPQHF
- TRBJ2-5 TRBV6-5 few TGTGCCAGCACTACGGCCCGAGAGACCCAGTACTTC CASTTARETQYF
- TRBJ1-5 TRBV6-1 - TGTGCCAGCAGTGAAAAAGGGGCTAGCAATCAGCCCCAGCATTTT CASSEKGASNQPQHF
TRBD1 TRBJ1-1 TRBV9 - TGTGCCAGCAGCCCGCGGGACAGGGAAATCACTGAAGCTTTCTTT CASSPRDREITEAFF
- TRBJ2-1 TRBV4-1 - TGCGCCAGCAGAGGTACGGGGAGGCATGAGCAGTTCTTC CASRGTGRHEQFF
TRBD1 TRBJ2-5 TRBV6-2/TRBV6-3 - TGTGCCAGCAAGGAACAGGGGACCTACTACAATGAGCAGTACTTC CASKEQGTYYNEQYF
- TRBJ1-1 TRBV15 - TGTGCCACCAGCAGAGAGGTAGGGAGAGGGGTGAACACTGAAGCTTTCTTT CATSREVGRGVNTEAFF
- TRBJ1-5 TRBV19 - TGTGCCAGTAGTCTCCCCGCGGGCAGCTTACGGCAGCCCCAGCATTTT CASSLPAGSLRQPQHF
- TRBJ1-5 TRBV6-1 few TGTGCCAGCGGGGGAGATAGGAATCAGCCCCAGCATTTT CASGGDRNQPQHF
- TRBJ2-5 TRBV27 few TGTGCCAGCAGTTTACGACGGGGCCAAGAGACCCAGTACTTC CASSLRRGQETQYF
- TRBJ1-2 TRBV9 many TGTGCCAGCAGCGTAGGTTACCAGGGTGTCGCAGACAGCTATGGCTACACCTTC CASSVGYQGVADSYGYTF
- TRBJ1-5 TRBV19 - TGTGCCACCAGAGGAGGGGGACATTCTCAGCCCCAGCATTTT CATRGGGHSQPQHF
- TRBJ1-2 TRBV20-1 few TGCAGTGCTAGCGAGGAGATCTATGGCTACACCTTC CSASEEIYGYTF
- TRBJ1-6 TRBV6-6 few TGTGCCAGCAGTAGACAGGCCAATAATTCACCCCTCCACTTT CASSRQANNSPLHF
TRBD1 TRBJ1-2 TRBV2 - TGTGCCAGCACCCCGACAGGGACCGGGTTTGGCTACACCTTC CASTPTGTGFGYTF
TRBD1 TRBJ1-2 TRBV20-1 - TGCAGTGTCCATAGGACAGGGCTTATGGGCTACACCTTC CSVHRTGLMGYTF